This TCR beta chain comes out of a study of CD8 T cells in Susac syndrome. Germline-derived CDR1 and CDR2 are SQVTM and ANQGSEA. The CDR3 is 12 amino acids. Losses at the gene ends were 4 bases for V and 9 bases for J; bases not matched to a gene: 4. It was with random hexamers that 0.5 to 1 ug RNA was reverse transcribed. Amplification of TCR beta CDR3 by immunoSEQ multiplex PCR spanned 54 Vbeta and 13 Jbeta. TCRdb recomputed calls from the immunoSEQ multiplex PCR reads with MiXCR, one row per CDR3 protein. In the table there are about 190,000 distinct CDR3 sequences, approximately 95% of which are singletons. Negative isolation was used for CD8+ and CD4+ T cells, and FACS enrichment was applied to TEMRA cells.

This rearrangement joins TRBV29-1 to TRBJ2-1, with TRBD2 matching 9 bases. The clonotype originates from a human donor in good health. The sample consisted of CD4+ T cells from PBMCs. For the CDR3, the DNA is TGCAGCGTTGGCGGGGGGGCTGGTGAGCAGTTCTTC. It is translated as CSVGGGAGEQFF.